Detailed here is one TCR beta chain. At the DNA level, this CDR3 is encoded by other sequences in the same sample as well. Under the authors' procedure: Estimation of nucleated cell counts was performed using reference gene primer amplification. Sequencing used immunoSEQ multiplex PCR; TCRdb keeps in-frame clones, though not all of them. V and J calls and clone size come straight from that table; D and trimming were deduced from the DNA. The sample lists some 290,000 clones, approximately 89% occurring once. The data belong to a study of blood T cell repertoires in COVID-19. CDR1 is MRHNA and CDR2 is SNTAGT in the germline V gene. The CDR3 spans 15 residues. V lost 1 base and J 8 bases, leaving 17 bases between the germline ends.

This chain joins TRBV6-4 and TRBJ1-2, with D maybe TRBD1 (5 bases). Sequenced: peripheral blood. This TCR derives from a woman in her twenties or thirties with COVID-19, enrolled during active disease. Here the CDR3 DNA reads TGTGCCAGCAGTGACTTTAGGGACTCGAGTAGAGGCTACACCTTC. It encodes CASSDFRDSSRGYTF.